The 26 T cell receptor beta chains below all came from one sample that was sequenced in a study of blood T cell repertoires in COVID-19. Assay: immunoSEQ multiplex PCR; the TCRdb copy retains only in-frame clones and omits some. The sample shows around 33,000 clones, more than 70% of them seen only once. The sequenced sample was peripheral blood. Source of these receptors: a man at least 80 years old with active or convalescent COVID-19.

The rearrangement uses TRBV19 and TRBJ1-1, with D uncertain. V was trimmed by 3 bases and J by 1 base, leaving 6 bases between them. From germline, CDR1 is LNHDA and CDR2 SQIVND (reference sequence). This CDR3 has 13 amino acids. CDR3 bases: TGTGCCAGTAGTATTCAGGCGAACACTGAAGCTTTCTTT. Protein sequence: CASSIQANTEAFF.

The chain has TRBV6-4 and TRBJ2-1; 7 bases map to TRBD2. The CDR3 length is 16 residues. The V segment lost 8 bases and the J segment 10 bases; nucleotides outside the gene matches: 20. Germline assignment: CDR1 MRHNA and CDR2 SNTAGT. In DNA, the CDR3 is TGTGCCAGCGGCAACCAGGCTAGCGGACCCTGGGAGGAGCAGTTCTTC. Encoded protein: CASGNQASGPWEEQFF.

This sequence joins TRBV18 and TRBJ1-1, with D hard to call. This CDR3 region has 13 residues. In germline, CDR1 is KGHSH, CDR2 LQKENI. V lost 2 bases and J lost 0, with 4 bases in between. The CDR3 loop is CASSPTLNTEAFF. The DNA of the CDR3 is TGTGCCAGCTCACCAACATTGAACACTGAAGCTTTCTTT.

This clone was seen a few times. The chain recombines TRBV11-3 with TRBJ2-5; 7 bases line up with TRBD1. V shed 5 bases, J shed 2 bases, and the junction held 5 bases outside the gene matches. Germline loops: CDR1 SGHNT, CDR2 YENEEA. The CDR3 extends over 14 amino acids. Written as DNA, the CDR3 is TGTGCCAGCAGCCCGTCCAGGGGGCAAGAGACCCAGTACTTC. Translation gives CASSPSRGQETQYF.

The chain has TRBV7-2 and TRBJ2-7; TRBD1 agrees at 7 bases. The CDR3 has 15 residues. Germline V gene data show CDR1 as SGHTA and CDR2 as FQGNSA. V shed 8 bases, J shed 4 bases, and the junction held 14 bases outside the gene matches. The CDR3 DNA follows: TGTGCCAGCTCGATGACATGGGACAGCAGATACGAGCAGTACTTC. It codes for CASSMTWDSRYEQYF.

The rearrangement uses TRBV5-1 and TRBJ1-5; 7 bases are shared with TRBD1. The trim removed 4 bases at V and 4 bases at J, leaving 8 bases unmatched. This CDR3 spans 15 amino acids. Looked up from germline, CDR1 is SGHRS and CDR2 is YFSETQ. The CDR3 DNA follows: TGCGCCAGCAGCCAGACAGGGTGGGCGAATCAGCCCCAGCATTTT. Translation gives CASSQTGWANQPQHF.

CDR3 nucleotide sequence: TGTGCCAGCAGCTTAGAGGAGGGAAACACCATATATTTT. Its translation is CASSLEEGNTIYF. The rearrangement joins TRBV2 to TRBJ1-3; D remains ambiguous. Germline CDR1 and CDR2: SNHLY and FYNNEI. The germline V and J ends were trimmed by 6 bases and 4 bases, with 10 bases remaining between them. The CDR3 has 13 residues.

V usage is TRBV7-9 and J usage is TRBJ2-5; 7 positions match TRBD2. This CDR3 region has 14 residues. The trim removed 5 bases at V and 5 bases at J, leaving 8 bases unmatched. Germline V gene lookup returns CDR1 SEHNR and CDR2 FQNEAQ (reference sequence). The chain's CDR3 is CASSPSAGVETQYF. As DNA, the CDR3 is TGTGCCAGCAGCCCCAGTGCGGGAGTTGAGACCCAGTACTTC.

V and J are TRBV9 and TRBJ2-2; 10 bases agree with TRBD2. CDR3 length equals 16 residues. After removal of 2 bases from V and 4 bases from J, the junction contained 5 bases not matched to a gene. Germline CDR1 and CDR2: SGDLS and YYNGEE. The CDR3 protein is CASSVEAGGITGELFF. As DNA, the CDR3 is TGTGCCAGCAGCGTCGAAGCGGGAGGGATCACCGGGGAGCTGTTTTTT.

The chain combines TRBV4-1 with TRBJ2-1; D unclear. V gave up 0 bases and J gave up 5 bases, with 8 bases separating them. The CDR3 consists of 14 residues. Germline lookup yields CDR1 MGHRA and CDR2 YSYEKL. The CDR3: CASSQEETNNEQFF. The CDR3 DNA sequence: TGCGCCAGCAGCCAAGAGGAGACCAACAATGAGCAGTTCTTC.

The genes are TRBV18 and TRBJ1-1, with 9 positions matching TRBD1. The germline gives CDR1 KGHSH, CDR2 LQKENI. The CDR3 runs 16 residues. Trimming cost V 3 bases and J 6 bases; bases outside gene matches: 11. The CDR3 sequence is CASSPGQGELGAEAFF. CDR3 sequence (DNA): TGTGCCAGCTCACCGGGACAGGGAGAATTGGGGGCTGAAGCTTTCTTT.

The chain recombines TRBV4-3 with TRBJ1-2, with D possibly matching TRBD1 (5 bases). The CDR3 loop spans 15 amino acids. Trimming shortened V by 2 bases and J by 4 bases, and 14 bases separated the two germline ends. CDR1 and CDR2 (germline): LGHNA, YSLEER. CDR3: CASSQHKTDSYGYTF. The CDR3 nucleotides are TGCGCCAGCAGCCAACATAAGACAGATAGCTATGGCTACACCTTC.

The V call is TRBV30, the J call TRBJ2-7; D is unclear. This CDR3 region has 11 residues. CDR1 is GTSNPN and CDR2 is SVGIG in the germline V gene (reference sequence). Trimming left V 4 bases short and J 3 bases short, with 7 bases between. The CDR3 bases are TGTGCCTGGAAGAGCGACTACGAGCAGTACTTC. This translates into CAWKSDYEQYF.

The chain couples TRBV4-2 to TRBJ2-1; 12 bases are shared with TRBD2. The CDR3 loop spans 17 amino acids. Germline assignment: CDR1 LGHNA and CDR2 YNFKEQ. Trimming cost V 1 base and J 2 bases; bases outside gene matches: 3. The CDR3 DNA follows: TGTGCCAGCAGCCAAGGCGGACTAGCGGGAACCTACAATGAGCAGTTCTTC. This translates into CASSQGGLAGTYNEQFF.

This clone occurred a few times. This chain links TRBV11-2 with TRBJ1-1, with D possibly TRBD1 on 6 matching bases. Germline V gene data show CDR1 as SGHAT and CDR2 as FQNNGV. This CDR3 has 12 amino acids. Deletions cut 10 bases from V and 6 bases from J, with 15 bases between. This CDR3 is CATMGAGSEAFF. The CDR3 DNA reads TGTGCCACCATGGGGGCAGGGTCTGAAGCTTTCTTT.

V is TRBV9 and J is TRBJ2-2; 8 positions agree with TRBD1. The CDR3 consists of 16 residues. With 0 bases clipped from V and 6 bases from J, the junction kept 7 bases outside the gene matches. Germline assignment: CDR1 SGDLS and CDR2 YYNGEE. The CDR3 spells CASSVDPGGAAGELFF. The CDR3 bases are TGTGCCAGCAGCGTAGACCCAGGGGGCGCCGCCGGGGAGCTGTTTTTT.

The genes are TRBV15 and TRBJ2-3, with 9 bases matching TRBD1. The CDR3 has 16 amino acids. The germline CDR1 and CDR2 sequences are LNHNV and YYDKDF (reference sequence). With V trimmed by 3 bases and J by 4 bases, 8 bases remained unmatched. This chain's CDR3 is CATSRLSGQGADTQYF. The CDR3 nucleotides read TGTGCCACCAGCAGGCTATCGGGACAGGGTGCAGATACGCAGTATTTT.

The rearrangement links TRBV2 to TRBJ1-2; D ambiguous. Per germline, CDR1 SNHLY and CDR2 FYNNEI. The CDR3 sequence is 14 residues long. Trimming took 4 bases from V and 4 from J, leaving 13 bases between them. CDR3 DNA: TGTGCCAGCAGTGGTTGGGCGGCGGGCTATGGCTACACCTTC. This codes for CASSGWAAGYGYTF.

The rearrangement uses TRBV2 and TRBJ1-1; D is ambiguous. Germline lookup yields CDR1 SNHLY and CDR2 FYNNEI. V was clipped by 6 bases and J by 1 base, with 15 bases between them. The CDR3 sequence is 15 residues long. The chain's CDR3 is CASREPRRPNTEAFF. The CDR3 DNA sequence: TGTGCCAGCAGGGAGCCGCGCCGGCCGAACACTGAAGCTTTCTTT.

This clone showed up just once. The chain employs TRBV19 and TRBJ2-7, with TRBD1 matching over 8 bases. CDR1 and CDR2 from the germline V gene are LNHDA and SQIVND (reference sequence). J lost 2 bases, V lost 3 bases, and 6 bases had no gene match. The CDR3 length is 15 residues. This chain's CDR3 is CASSIAQGVAYEQYF. The CDR3 DNA is TGTGCCAGTAGTATCGCACAGGGGGTTGCCTACGAGCAGTACTTC.

The chain is built from TRBV7-6 and TRBJ2-5; 10 bases agree with TRBD2. This CDR3 has 19 residues. Germline V lookup: CDR1 SGHVS, CDR2 FNYEAQ. The V and J ends lost 1 base and 2 bases, in that order; junction bases with no gene match: 13. The CDR3 reads CASSLVLAGDLGGQETQYF. DNA of the CDR3: TGTGCCAGCAGCTTAGTTCTAGCGGGAGATCTGGGAGGGCAAGAGACCCAGTACTTC.

The chain carries TRBV7-9 and TRBJ2-5; the D gene is possibly TRBD1 (5 bases). V was pared by 3 bases and J by 1 base, with 6 bases between. CDR3 size: 13 residues. The germline gives CDR1 SEHNR, CDR2 FQNEAQ (reference sequence). The CDR3 coding sequence is TGTGCCAGCAGCTTCGACAGCCAAGAGACCCAGTACTTC. It translates to CASSFDSQETQYF. Full variable domain (remainder filled in from reference TRBV7-9 and TRBJ2-5): DTGVSQNPRHKITKRGQNVTFRCDPISEHNRLYWYRQTLGQGPEFLTYFQNEAQLEKSRLLSDRFSAERPKGSFSTLEIQRTEQGDSAMYLCASSFDSQETQYFGPGTRLLVL.

The V and J genes are TRBV11-2 and TRBJ2-5; 10 bases fit TRBD1. Germline CDR1 and CDR2: SGHAT and FQNNGV. The CDR3 has 16 residues. Trimming took 5 bases from V and 2 from J; bases not matched to a gene: 8. CDR3 loop: CASSGRRDRGQETQYF. The CDR3, as DNA: TGTGCCAGCAGCGGACGCCGGGACAGGGGACAAGAGACCCAGTACTTC.

The table lists this clone with a few counts. The genes are TRBV24-1 and TRBJ2-1; D remains unclear. CDR1 KGHDR and CDR2 SFDVKD come from the germline V gene. V was shortened by 0 bases and J by 7 bases, with 3 bases between the two germline ends. This CDR3 is built from 12 residues. This chain's CDR3 is CATSDLLNEQFF. The CDR3 region has the DNA TGTGCCACCAGTGATTTGCTGAATGAGCAGTTCTTC.

The chain uses TRBV9 and TRBJ2-1; 7 positions match TRBD2. After removal of 2 bases from V and 6 bases from J, the junction contained 8 bases not matched to a gene. The CDR3 contains 15 residues. Germline CDR1 reads SGDLS; CDR2 reads YYNGEE. The CDR3 is CASSVQAGARNEQFF. CDR3 bases: TGTGCCAGCAGCGTTCAGGCGGGAGCGCGCAATGAGCAGTTCTTC.

The rearrangement uses TRBV20-1 and TRBJ2-3, with TRBD2 identical over 7 bases. Germline V gene sequence: CDR1 DFQATT, CDR2 SNEGSKA (reference sequence). After removal of 3 bases from V and 6 bases from J, the junction contained 21 bases not matched to a gene. The CDR3 spans 18 residues. The CDR3 bases are TGCAGTGCTAGTGTGTGGGGGGGTTTGTCTACCCGACGGGATACGCAGTATTTT. Translated: CSASVWGGLSTRRDTQYF.